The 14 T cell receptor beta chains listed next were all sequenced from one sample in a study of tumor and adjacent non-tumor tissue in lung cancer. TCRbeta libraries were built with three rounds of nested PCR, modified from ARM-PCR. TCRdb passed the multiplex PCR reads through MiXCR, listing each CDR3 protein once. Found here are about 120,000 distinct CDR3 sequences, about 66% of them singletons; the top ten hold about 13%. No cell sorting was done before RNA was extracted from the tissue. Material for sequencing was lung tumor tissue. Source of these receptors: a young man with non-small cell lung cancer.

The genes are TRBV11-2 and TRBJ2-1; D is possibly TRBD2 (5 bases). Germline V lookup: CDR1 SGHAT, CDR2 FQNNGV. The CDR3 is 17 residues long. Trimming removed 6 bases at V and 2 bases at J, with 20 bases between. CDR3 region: CASSPPSGRKPYNEQFF. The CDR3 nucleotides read TGTGCCAGCAGTCCCCCCAGTGGGAGAAAACCCTACAATGAGCAGTTCTTC.

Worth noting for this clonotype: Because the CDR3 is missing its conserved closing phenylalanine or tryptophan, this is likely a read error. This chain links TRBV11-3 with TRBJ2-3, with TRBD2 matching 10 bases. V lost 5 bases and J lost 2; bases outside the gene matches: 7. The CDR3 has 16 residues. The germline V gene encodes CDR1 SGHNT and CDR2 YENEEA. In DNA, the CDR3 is TGTGCCAGCAGCCTACGGACTAGCGGTATCACAGATACGCAGTATTAT. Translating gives CASSLRTSGITDTQYY.

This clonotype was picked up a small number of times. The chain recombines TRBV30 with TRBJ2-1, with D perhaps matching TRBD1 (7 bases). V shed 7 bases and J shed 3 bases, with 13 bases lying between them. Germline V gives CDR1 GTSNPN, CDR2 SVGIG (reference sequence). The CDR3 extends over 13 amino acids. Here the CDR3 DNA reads TGTGCCTCACTCAGGGGGGACTACAATGAGCAGTTCTTC. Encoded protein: CASLRGDYNEQFF.

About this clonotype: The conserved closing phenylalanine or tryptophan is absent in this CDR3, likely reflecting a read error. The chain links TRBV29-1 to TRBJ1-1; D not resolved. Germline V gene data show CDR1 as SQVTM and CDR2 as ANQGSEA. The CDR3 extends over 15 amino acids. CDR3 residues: CSVSDLPGHYTEAFL. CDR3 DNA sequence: TGCAGTGTGTCGGACCTACCCGGTCACTACACTGAAGCTTTCCTT.

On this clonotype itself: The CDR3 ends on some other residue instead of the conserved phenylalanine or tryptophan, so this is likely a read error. The CDR3 reads CSAHPGGSEAFI. CDR3 nucleotide sequence: TGCAGCGCTCACCCGGGTGGAAGTGAAGCTTTCATT. The chain is built from TRBV20-1 and TRBJ1-1; D is undetermined. The germline gives CDR1 DFQATT, CDR2 SNEGSKA (reference sequence). This CDR3 comprises 12 residues.

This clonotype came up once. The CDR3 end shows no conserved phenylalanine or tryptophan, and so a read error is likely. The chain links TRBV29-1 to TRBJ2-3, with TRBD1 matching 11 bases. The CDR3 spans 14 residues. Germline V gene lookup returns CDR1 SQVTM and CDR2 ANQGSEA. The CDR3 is CNVLRDRGWNTQYL. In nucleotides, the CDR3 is TGCAACGTCCTCCGGGACAGGGGGTGGAATACGCAGTATTTG.

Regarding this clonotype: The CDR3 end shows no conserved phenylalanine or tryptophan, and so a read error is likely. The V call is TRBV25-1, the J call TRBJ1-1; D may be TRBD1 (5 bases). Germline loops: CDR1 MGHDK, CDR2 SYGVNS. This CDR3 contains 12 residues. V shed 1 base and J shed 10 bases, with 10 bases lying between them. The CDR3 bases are TGTGCCAGCAGTGAATTAGGAGGGGTAGCTTTCATT. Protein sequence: CASSELGGVAFI.

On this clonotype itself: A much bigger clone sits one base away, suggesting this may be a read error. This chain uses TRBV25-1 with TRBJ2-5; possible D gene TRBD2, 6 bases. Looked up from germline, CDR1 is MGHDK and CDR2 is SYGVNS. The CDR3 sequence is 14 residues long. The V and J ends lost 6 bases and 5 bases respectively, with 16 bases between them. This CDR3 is CASSLQGAGETQYF. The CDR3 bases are TGTGCCAGCAGCCTACAAGGGGCGGGGGAGACCCAGTACTTC. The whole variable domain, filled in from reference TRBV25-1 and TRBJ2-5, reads EADIYQTPRYLVIGTGKKITLECSQTMGHDKMYWYQQDPGMELHLIHYSYGVNSTEKGDLSSESTVSRIRTEHFPLTLESARPSHTSQYLCASSLQGAGETQYFGPGTRLLVL.

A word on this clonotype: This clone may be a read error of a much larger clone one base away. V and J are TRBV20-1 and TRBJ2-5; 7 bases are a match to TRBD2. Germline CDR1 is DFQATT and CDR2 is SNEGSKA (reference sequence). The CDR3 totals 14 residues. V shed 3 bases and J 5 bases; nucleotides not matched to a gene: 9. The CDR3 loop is CSASGRGIGETQYF. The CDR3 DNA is TGCAGTGCTAGCGGGCGGGGGATCGGGGAGACCCAGTACTTC.

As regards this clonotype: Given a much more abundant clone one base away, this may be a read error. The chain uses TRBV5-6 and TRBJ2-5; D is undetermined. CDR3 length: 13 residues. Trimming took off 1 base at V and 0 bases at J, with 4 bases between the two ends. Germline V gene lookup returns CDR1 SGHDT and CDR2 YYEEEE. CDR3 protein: CASSLKYQETQYF. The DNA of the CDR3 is TGTGCCAGCAGCTTGAAATACCAAGAGACCCAGTACTTC.

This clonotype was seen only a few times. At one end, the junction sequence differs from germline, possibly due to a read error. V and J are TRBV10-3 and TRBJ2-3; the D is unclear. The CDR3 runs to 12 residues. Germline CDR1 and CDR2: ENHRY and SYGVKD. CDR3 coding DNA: TGTGCCATCAGTGATCCGCAAGATATGCAGTATTTT. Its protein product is CAISDPQDMQYF.

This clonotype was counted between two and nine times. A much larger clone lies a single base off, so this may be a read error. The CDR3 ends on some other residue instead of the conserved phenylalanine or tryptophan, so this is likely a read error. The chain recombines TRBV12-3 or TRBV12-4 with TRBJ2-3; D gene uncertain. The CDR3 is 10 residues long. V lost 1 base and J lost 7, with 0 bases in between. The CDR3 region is CASSLDTQYS. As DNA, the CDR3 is TGTGCCAGCAGTTTAGATACGCAGTATTCT.

CDR3 sequence: CGSSELAGSTDTQYF. For the CDR3, the DNA is TGTGGCAGTAGTGAACTAGCGGGGAGCACAGATACGCAGTATTTT. This chain joins TRBV6-1 and TRBJ2-3, with 10 positions matching TRBD2. The CDR3 extends over 15 amino acids. CDR1 MNHNS and CDR2 SASEGT come from the germline V gene.

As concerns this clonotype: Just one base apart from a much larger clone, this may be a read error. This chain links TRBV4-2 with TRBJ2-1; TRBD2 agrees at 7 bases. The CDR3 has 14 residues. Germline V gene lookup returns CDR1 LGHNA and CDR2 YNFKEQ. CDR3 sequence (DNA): TGTGCCAGCAGCCAGGGTCTAGCGGACAATGAGCAGCTCTTC. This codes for CASSQGLADNEQLF.